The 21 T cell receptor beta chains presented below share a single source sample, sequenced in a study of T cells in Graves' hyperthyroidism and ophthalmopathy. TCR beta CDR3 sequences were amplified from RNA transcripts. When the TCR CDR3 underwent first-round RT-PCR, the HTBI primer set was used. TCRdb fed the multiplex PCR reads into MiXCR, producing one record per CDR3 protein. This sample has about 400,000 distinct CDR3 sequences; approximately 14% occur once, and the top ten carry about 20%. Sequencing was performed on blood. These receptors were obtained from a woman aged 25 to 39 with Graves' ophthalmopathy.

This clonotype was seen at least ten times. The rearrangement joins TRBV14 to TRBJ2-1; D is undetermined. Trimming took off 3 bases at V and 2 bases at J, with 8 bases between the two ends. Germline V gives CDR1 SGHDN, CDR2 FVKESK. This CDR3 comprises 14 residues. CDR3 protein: CASSHQGTYNEQFF. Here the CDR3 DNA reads TGTGCCAGCAGCCATCAAGGAACCTACAATGAGCAGTTCTTC.

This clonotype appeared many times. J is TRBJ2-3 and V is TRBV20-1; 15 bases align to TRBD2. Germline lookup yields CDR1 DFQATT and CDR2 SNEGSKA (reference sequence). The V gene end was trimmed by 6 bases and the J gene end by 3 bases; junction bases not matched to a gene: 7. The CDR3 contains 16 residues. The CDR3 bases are TGCAGTGCAGCCGGGACTAGCGGGGGGAATACAGATACGCAGTATTTT. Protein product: CSAAGTSGGNTDTQYF.

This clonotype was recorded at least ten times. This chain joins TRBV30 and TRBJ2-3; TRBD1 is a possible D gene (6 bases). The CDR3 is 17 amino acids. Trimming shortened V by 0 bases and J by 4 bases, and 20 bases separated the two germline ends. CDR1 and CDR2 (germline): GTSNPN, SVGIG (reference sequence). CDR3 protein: CAWSVPPRGLRADTQYF. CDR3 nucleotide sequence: TGTGCCTGGAGTGTTCCACCGAGGGGGTTACGGGCAGATACGCAGTATTTT.

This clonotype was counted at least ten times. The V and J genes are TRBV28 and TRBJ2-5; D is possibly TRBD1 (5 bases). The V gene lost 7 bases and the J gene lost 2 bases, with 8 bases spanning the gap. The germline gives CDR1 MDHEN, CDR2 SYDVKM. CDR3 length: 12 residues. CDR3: CASISGQETQYF. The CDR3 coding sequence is TGTGCCAGCATTTCAGGGCAAGAGACCCAGTACTTC.

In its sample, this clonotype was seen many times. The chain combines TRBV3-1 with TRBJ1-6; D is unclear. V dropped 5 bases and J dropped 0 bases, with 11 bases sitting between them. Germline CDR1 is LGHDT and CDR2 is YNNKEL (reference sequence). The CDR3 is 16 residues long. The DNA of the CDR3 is TGTGCCAGCAGCTTCGGCCTGAGCTCCTATAATTCACCCCTCCACTTT. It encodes CASSFGLSSYNSPLHF.

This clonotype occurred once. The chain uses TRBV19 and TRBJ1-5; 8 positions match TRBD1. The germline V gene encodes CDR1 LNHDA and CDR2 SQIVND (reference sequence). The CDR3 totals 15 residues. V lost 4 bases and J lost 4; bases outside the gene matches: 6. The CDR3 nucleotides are TGTGCCAGTAGTACCGATGGGACAGGAAATCAGCCCCAGCATTTT. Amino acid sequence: CASSTDGTGNQPQHF.

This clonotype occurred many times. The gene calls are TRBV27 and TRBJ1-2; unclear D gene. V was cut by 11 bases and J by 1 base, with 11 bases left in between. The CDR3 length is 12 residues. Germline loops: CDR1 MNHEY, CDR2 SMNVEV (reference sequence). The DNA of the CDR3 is TGTGCCGCGGGATCTCGTAACTATGGCTACACCTTC. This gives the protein CAAGSRNYGYTF.

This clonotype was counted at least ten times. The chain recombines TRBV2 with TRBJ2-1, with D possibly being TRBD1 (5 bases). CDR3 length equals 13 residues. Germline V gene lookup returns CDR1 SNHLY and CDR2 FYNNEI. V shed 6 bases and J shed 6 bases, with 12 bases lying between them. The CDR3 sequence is CASRVWGPNEQFF. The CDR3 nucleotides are TGTGCCAGCAGAGTGTGGGGCCCCAATGAGCAGTTCTTC.

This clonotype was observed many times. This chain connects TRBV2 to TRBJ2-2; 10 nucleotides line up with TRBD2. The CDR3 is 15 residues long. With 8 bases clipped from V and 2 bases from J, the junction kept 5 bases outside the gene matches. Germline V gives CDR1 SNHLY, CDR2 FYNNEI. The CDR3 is CASGSGGANTGELFF. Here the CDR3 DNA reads TGTGCCAGCGGAAGCGGGGGGGCAAACACCGGGGAGCTGTTTTTT.

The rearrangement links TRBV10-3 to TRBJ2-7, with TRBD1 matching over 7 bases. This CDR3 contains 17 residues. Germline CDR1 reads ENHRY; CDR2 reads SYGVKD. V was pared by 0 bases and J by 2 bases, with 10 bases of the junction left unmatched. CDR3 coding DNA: TGTGCCATCAGTGAGTCTCGAGGGGGCCCCAGCACCTACGAGCAGTACTTC. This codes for CAISESRGGPSTYEQYF.

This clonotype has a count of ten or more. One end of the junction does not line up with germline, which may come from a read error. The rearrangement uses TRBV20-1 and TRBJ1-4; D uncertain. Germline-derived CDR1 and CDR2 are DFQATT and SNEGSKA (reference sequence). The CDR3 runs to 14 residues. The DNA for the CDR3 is TGCAGTGCTAGAGATCGATGGGCTAAGGAAAAACTGTTTTTT. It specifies CSARDRWAKEKLFF.

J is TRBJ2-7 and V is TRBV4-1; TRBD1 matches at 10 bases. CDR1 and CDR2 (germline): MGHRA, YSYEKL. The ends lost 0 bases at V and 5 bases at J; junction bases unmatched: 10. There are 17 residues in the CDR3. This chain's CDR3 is CASSQDRRRQGANEQYF. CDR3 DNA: TGCGCCAGCAGCCAAGATAGGCGGAGACAGGGGGCCAACGAGCAGTACTTC.

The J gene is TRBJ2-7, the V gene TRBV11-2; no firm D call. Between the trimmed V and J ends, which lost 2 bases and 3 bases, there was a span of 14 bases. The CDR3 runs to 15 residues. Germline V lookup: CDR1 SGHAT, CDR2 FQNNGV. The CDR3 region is CASSLSVALLYEQYF. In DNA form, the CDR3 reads TGTGCCAGCAGCTTAAGTGTGGCCCTACTCTACGAGCAGTACTTC.

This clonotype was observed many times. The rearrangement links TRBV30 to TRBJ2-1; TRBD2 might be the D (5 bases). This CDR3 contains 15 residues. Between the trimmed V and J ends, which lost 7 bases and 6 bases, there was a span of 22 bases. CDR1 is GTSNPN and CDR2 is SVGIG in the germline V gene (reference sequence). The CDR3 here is CASTGMSGGFNEQFF. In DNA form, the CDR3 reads TGTGCCTCCACGGGGATGAGCGGCGGGTTCAATGAGCAGTTCTTC.

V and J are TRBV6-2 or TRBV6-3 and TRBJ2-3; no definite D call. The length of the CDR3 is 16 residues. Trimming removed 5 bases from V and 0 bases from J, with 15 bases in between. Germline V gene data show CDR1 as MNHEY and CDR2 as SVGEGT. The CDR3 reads CASSNRIESSTDTQYF. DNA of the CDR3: TGTGCCAGCAGTAATCGGATTGAGAGTAGCACAGATACGCAGTATTTT.

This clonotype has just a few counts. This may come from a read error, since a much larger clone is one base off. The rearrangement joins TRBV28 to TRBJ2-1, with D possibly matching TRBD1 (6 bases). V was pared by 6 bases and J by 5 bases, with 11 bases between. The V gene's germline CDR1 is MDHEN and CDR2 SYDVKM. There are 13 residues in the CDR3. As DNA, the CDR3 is TGTGCCAGCAGCCGGGACACTAACAATGAGCAGTTCTTC. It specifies CASSRDTNNEQFF.

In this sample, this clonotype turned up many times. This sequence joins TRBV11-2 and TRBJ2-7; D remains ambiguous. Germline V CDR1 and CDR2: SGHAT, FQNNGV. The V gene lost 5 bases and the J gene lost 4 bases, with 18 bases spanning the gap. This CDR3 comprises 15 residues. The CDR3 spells CASSPVGPDLYEQYF. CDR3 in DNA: TGTGCCAGCAGCCCAGTCGGTCCAGATCTTTACGAGCAGTACTTC.

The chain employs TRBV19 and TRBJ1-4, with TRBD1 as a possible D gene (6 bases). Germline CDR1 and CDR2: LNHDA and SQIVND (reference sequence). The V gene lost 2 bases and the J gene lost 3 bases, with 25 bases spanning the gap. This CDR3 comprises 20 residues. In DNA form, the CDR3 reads TGTGCCAGTAGTATAATCGGCGCAGGGGTTAGGTTTACGGCTAATGAAAAACTGTTTTTT. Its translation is CASSIIGAGVRFTANEKLFF.

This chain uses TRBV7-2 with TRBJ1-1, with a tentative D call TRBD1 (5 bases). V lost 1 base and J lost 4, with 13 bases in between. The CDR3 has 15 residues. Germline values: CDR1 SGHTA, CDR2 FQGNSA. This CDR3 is CASSLGGVRGTEAFF. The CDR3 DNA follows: TGTGCCAGCAGCTTAGGGGGGGTGAGGGGCACTGAAGCTTTCTTT.

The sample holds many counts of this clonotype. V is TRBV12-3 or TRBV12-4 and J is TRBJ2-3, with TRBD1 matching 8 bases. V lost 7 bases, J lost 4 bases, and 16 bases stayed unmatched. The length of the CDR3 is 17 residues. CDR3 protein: CASKPPYEDRDPDTQYF. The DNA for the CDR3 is TGTGCCAGCAAGCCTCCCTACGAGGACAGGGACCCAGATACGCAGTATTTT.

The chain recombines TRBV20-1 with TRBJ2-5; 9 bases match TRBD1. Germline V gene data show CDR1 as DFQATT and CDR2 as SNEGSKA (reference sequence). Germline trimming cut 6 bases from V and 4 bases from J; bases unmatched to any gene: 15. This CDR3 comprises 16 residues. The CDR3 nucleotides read TGCAGTGCCAGCAGTCCAAGGACAGGGGTGGTAGAGACCCAGTACTTC. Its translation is CSASSPRTGVVETQYF.